This T cell receptor (beta chain) was recovered during a study of cytomegalovirus exposure and HLA in healthy donors. Overall study: When over 300 donors were genotyped, approximately 81% of them were found to fall in the Caucasian-associated ancestry cluster.

Turning to this clone: Its antigen is undetermined.

Notes on the study in general: TCR beta sequences reportedly predicted most subjects' HLA-A and HLA-B alleles accurately. Among TCR beta chains of equal frequency, HLA-associated ones were more clonally expanded in a later analysis. Fewer N-insertions than the roughly 630-donor mean were reportedly shown by an Asian-associated ancestry cluster in a later analysis.

The germline V gene has CDR1 SGHNT and CDR2 YENEEA. V was shortened by 3 bases and J by 6 bases, with 6 bases between the two germline ends. This CDR3 is built from 12 residues. The PCR ran on 60 Vbeta and 13 Jbeta primers. The protocol was immunoSEQ multiplex PCR, while the TCRdb copy is restricted to in-frame clones and leaves out a portion. The sample lists 75,000 to 100,000 clones, roughly 80% seen once, with around 17% in the top ten. The J gene is TRBJ2-1, the V gene TRBV11-3; no reliable D call. The TCR originated in a man in his 60s in good health and CMV-seropositive. Specimen: PBMCs. The CDR3 DNA follows: TGTGCCAGCAGCTTTATGAGCAATGAGCAGTTCTTC. Protein product: CASSFMSNEQFF.